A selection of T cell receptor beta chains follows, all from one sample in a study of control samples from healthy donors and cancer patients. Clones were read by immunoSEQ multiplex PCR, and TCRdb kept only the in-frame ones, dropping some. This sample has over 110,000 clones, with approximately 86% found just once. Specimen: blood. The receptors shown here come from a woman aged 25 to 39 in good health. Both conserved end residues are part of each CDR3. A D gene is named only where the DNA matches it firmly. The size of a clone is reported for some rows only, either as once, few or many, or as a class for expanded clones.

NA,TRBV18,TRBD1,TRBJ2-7,TGTGCCAGCTCACCAACAGGGGGCGCCGGCTACGAGCAGTACTTC,CASSPTGGAGYEQYF
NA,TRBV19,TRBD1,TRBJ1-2,TGTGCCAGTAGTATGGGACAGGGGGATGGCTACACCTTC,CASSMGQGDGYTF
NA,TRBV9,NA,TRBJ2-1,TGTGCCAGCAGCTCCCCAGCTATGCCATCCTACAATGAGCAGTTCTTC,CASSSPAMPSYNEQFF
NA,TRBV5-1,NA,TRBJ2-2,TGCGCCAGCAGCCGTAGCGGGAACACCGGGGAGCTGTTTTTT,CASSRSGNTGELFF
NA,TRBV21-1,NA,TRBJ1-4,TGTGCCAGCAGCAACAACTGTGGACCGGGTATCGGGAAACTGTTTTTT,CASSNNCGPGIGKLFF
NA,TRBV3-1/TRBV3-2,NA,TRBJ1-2,TGTGCCAGCAGCCAAGATGGCGCGGGCCGAGGAGGCTACACCTTC,CASSQDGAGRGGYTF
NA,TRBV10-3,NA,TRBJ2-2,TGTGCCATCCAAGGGAACACCGGGGAGCTGTTTTTT,CAIQGNTGELFF
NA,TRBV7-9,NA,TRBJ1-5,TGTGCCAGCAGCTTTGGTGGGCAGCCCCAGCATTTT,CASSFGGQPQHF
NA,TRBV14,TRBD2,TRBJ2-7,TGTGCCAGCAGCCGGGCTAGCGGAAGCACCTACGAGCAGTACTTC,CASSRASGSTYEQYF
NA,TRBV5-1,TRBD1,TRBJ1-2,TGCGCCAGCAGTTACGGACAGGCGGGAAATGGCTACACCTTC,CASSYGQAGNGYTF
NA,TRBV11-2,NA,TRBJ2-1,TGTGCCAGCAGCTCGATTCTAGGTGGTGAGCAGTTCTTC,CASSSILGGEQFF
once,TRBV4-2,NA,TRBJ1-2,TGTGCCAGCAGCCAAGTCTCGGCGACAGGCCCATATGGCTACACCTTC,CASSQVSATGPYGYTF
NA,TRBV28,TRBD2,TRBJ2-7,TGTGCCAGCAGTTCTCCGGGACTAGCTTCCCGCCGTGGCTACGAGCAGTACTTC,CASSSPGLASRRGYEQYF
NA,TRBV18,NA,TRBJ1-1,TGTGCCAGCTCAAGTCCGACACCAAACACTGAAGCTTTCTTT,CASSSPTPNTEAFF
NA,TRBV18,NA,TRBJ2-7,TGTGCCAGCTCATCGGACGGCAGCTCCTACGAGCAGTACTTC,CASSSDGSSYEQYF
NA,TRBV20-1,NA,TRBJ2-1,TGCAGTGCCAATGGAGGCTATGAGCAGTTCTTC,CSANGGYEQFF
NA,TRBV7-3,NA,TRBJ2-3,TGTGCCAGCAGCTTCCAGGGCACAGATACGCAGTATTTT,CASSFQGTDTQYF
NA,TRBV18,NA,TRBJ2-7,TGTGCCAGCTCACTTGACAGCTACGAGCAGTACTTC,CASSLDSYEQYF
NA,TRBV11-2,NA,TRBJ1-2,TGTGCCAGCAGCTGGGCACAGGGAGGGGACTATGGCTACACCTTC,CASSWAQGGDYGYTF
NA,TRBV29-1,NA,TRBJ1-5,TGCAGCGTCGGTCGGGCAGTAAATCAGCCCCAGCATTTT,CSVGRAVNQPQHF
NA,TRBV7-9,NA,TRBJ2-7,TGTGCCAGCAGCTTTAGCGACGAGCAGTACTTC,CASSFSDEQYF
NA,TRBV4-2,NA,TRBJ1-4,TGTGCCAGCAGCCAACGAAGGGGGATTGAAAGGACTGAAAAACTGTTTTTT,CASSQRRGIERTEKLFF
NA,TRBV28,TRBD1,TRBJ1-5,TGTGCCAGCAGTACCGTACAGGGGGCTGGCAATCAGCCCCAGCATTTT,CASSTVQGAGNQPQHF
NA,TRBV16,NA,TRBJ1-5,TGTGCCAGCAGCCAATTTGTGGCCAGCCAGACTGGTCAGCCCCAGCATTTT,CASSQFVASQTGQPQHF
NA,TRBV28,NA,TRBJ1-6,TGTGCCAGCAGTTTACGGCAGGAGAATTCACCCCTCCACTTT,CASSLRQENSPLHF
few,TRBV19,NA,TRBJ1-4,TGTGCCAGTGGACGTACCTCGAATGAAAAACTGTTTTTT,CASGRTSNEKLFF
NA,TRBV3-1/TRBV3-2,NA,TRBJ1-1,TGTGCCAGCAGCCGGAATCGGGCGACTGAAGCTTTCTTT,CASSRNRATEAFF
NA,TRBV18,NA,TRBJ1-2,TGTGCCAGCTCACCACCGACAGATGACTACACCTTC,CASSPPTDDYTF
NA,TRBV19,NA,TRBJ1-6,TGTGCCAGAAGTATACTAGAGGGAACCCTCTCCTATAATTCACCCCTCCACTTT,CARSILEGTLSYNSPLHF
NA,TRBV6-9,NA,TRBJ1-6,TGTGCCAGCAGTTATTCGAGTCCTCTGATAAGATTT,CASSYSSPLIRF